This TCR beta chain was identified during a study of CD8 T cells in ankylosing spondylitis. This clonotype was seen ten or more times. Its specificity is not known. Study-level findings and limits: Characteristic, it appeared, of ankylosing spondylitis blood was a TCR beta motif of eight highly homologous variants. Clones linked to the disease showed a CD8+ phenotype. They occurred at relatively low frequencies in peripheral blood.

This CDR3 spans 14 amino acids. CDR1 and CDR2 (germline): SGDLS, YYNGEE. The V and J ends lost 0 bases and 0 bases respectively, with 6 bases between them. TCRdb reanalysed the 5' RACE reads using MiXCR and keeps one entry per CDR3 protein. The table includes roughly 40,000 distinct CDR3 sequences, about 4% detected once. The chain recombines TRBV9 with TRBJ1-2; no firm D call. Source material: blood, either unsorted or a sorted T cell fraction (not recorded which). This clonotype was sampled from a female donor with ankylosing spondylitis or in good health (not recorded which). CDR3 loop: CASSVATANYGYTF. CDR3 DNA: TGTGCCAGCAGCGTAGCGACGGCTAACTATGGCTACACCTTC.